The clone carrying this T cell receptor (beta chain) occurred a few times. Building of the TCR beta libraries involved iRepertoire HTBI primers and Arm-PCR of CDR3 regions. TCRdb re-called the multiplex PCR reads through MiXCR, storing one row per CDR3 protein. The repertoire consists of 450,000 to 500,000 distinct CDR3 sequences, with around 15% occurring once and the leading ten covering 12%. The time point denotes: newly diagnosed GD, antithyroid drugs for less than 3 months. The TCR library was made from RNA that had been extracted from PBMCs in TRIzol. It was American Thyroid Association guidelines that determined Graves' disease diagnosis. The data stem from a study of regulatory T cells in long-lasting Graves disease. V lost 6 bases, J lost 4 bases, and 6 bases lay in between. CDR3 size: 11 residues. These data were also filed under a second study, of T cells in Graves' hyperthyroidism and ophthalmopathy. That paper states: The study excluded patients with uncontrolled infection, other autoimmune disease, pregnancy or lactation. HTBI primers were the set used in a first-round RT-PCR of the TCR CDR3. The model made its ophthalmopathy prediction, and onset followed a median about 5.9 months later.

The sequencing used peripheral blood mononuclear cells (PBMCs), collected at new diagnosis, from a patient treated with antithyroid drugs. The chain recombines TRBV12-3 or TRBV12-4 with TRBJ1-1; D not resolved. This sequence was found in a man aged 35-49 years with Graves disease. The CDR3 is CASRRVTEAFF. CDR3 coding DNA: TGTGCCAGCAGAAGGGTCACTGAAGCTTTCTTT.